These 28 T cell receptor beta chains were sequenced from one sample in a study of CD8 T cells in ankylosing spondylitis. TCRdb passed the 5' RACE reads through MiXCR, listing each CDR3 protein once. The sample lists around 35,000 distinct CDR3 sequences, roughly an eighth occurring once. Sequencing was performed on synovial fluid, either unsorted or a sorted T cell fraction (not recorded which). The receptors originated from a male donor with ankylosing spondylitis.

This clonotype turned up a few times. The chain joins TRBV4-3 to TRBJ2-3; 10 bases line up with TRBD2. The CDR3 runs 18 residues. Germline-derived CDR1 and CDR2 are LGHNA and YSLEER. The V and J ends lost 0 bases and 5 bases, in that order; junction bases with no gene match: 11. CDR3 protein: CASSQEYSLAGVGDTQYF. CDR3 bases: TGCGCCAGCAGCCAAGAATACTCGCTAGCGGGAGTTGGAGATACGCAGTATTTT.

This chain joins TRBV11-2 and TRBJ2-1; 7 bases map to TRBD2. The CDR3 is 18 amino acids. The germline gives CDR1 SGHAT, CDR2 FQNNGV. Trimming took 4 bases from V and 1 from J; bases not matched to a gene: 13. The CDR3 here is CASSSQGILAASYNEQFF. DNA for the CDR3: TGTGCCAGCAGCTCCCAAGGCATTCTAGCGGCGTCCTACAATGAGCAGTTCTTC.

This clonotype occurred a few times. At one end the junction does not follow the germline gene, possibly because of a read error. The chain combines TRBV20-1 with TRBJ1-2, with 9 bases identical to TRBD1. Germline CDR1 DFQATT, CDR2 SNEGSKA (reference sequence). CDR3 length: 9 amino acids. The CDR3 here is CSVRTGVIF. The CDR3 nucleotides are TGCAGTGTAAGGACAGGGGTTATCTTC.

This sequence joins TRBV6-1 and TRBJ1-2, with 9 bases that match TRBD1. Germline V CDR1 and CDR2: MNHNS, SASEGT. The V gene end was trimmed by 6 bases and the J gene end by 0 bases; junction bases not matched to a gene: 8. This CDR3 is 16 amino acids long. The CDR3 nucleotides are TGTGCCAGCAGATTGACAGGGGGGGTAGCTAACTATGGCTACACCTTC. The encoded protein is CASRLTGGVANYGYTF.

Regarding this clonotype: A read error may explain this, as a much larger clone is one base away. This rearrangement joins TRBV7-9 to TRBJ2-1; 7 bases are shared with TRBD2. Germline CDR1 SEHNR, CDR2 FQNEAQ (reference sequence). This CDR3 is built from 14 residues. DNA of the CDR3: TGTGCCATCAGCCCCGGGGGGTCCCACAATGAGCAGTTCTTC. Its translation is CAISPGGSHNEQFF.

The chain has TRBV30 and TRBJ2-5; 7 bases line up with TRBD1. The CDR3 contains 13 residues. Germline CDR1 is GTSNPN and CDR2 is SVGIG (reference sequence). This CDR3 is CARTDRPFGTQYF. The CDR3, as DNA: TGTGCTCGAACGGACAGGCCTTTTGGGACCCAGTACTTC.

This clonotype was counted a few times. CDR3 region: CASRGLGRYYNEQFF. The CDR3 bases are TGTGCCAGCAGGGGCCTCGGTCGTTACTACAATGAGCAGTTCTTC. The rearrangement joins TRBV11-2 to TRBJ2-1; D is uncertain. From germline, CDR1 is SGHAT and CDR2 FQNNGV. The V gene lost 6 bases and the J gene lost 3 bases, with 15 bases spanning the gap. The CDR3 totals 15 residues.

This clonotype was observed a handful of times. The V call is TRBV7-9, the J call TRBJ2-7; D unclear. The CDR3 has 16 residues. V gave up 5 bases and J gave up 5 bases, with 22 bases separating them. Germline CDR1 reads SEHNR; CDR2 reads FQNEAQ (reference sequence). CDR3 sequence: CASSLGTLHWVDEQYF. The CDR3 bases are TGTGCCAGCAGCCTCGGAACGCTCCATTGGGTCGACGAGCAGTACTTC.

This clonotype was picked up a small number of times. The chain is built from TRBV18 and TRBJ2-5; TRBD2 might be the D (5 bases). This CDR3 is 14 amino acids long. Trimming left V 2 bases short and J 3 bases short, with 10 bases between. Germline loops: CDR1 KGHSH, CDR2 LQKENI. Here the CDR3 reads CASSPFRGKETQYF. DNA for the CDR3: TGTGCCAGCTCACCATTTCGGGGAAAAGAGACCCAGTACTTC.

This clonotype showed up many times. J is TRBJ2-2 and V is TRBV28, with D hard to call. CDR3 length: 14 residues. The V gene lost 5 bases and the J gene lost 4 bases, with 11 bases spanning the gap. Germline values: CDR1 MDHEN, CDR2 SYDVKM. The CDR3 bases are TGTGCCAGCAGTCTAACGGTCGGCACCGGGGAGCTGTTTTTT. Translated, it gives CASSLTVGTGELFF. Based on the CDR3 plus reference TRBV28 and TRBJ2-2, the full variable domain is DVKVTQSSRYLVKRTGEKVFLECVQDMDHENMFWYRQDPGLGLRLIYFSYDVKMKEKGDIPEGYSVSREKKERFSLILESASTNQTSMYLCASSLTVGTGELFFGEGSRLTVL.

This clonotype was counted many times. The gene calls are TRBV25-1 and TRBJ1-6; maybe TRBD1 (6 bases). Trimming took off 3 bases at V and 9 bases at J, with 12 bases between the two ends. This CDR3 spans 14 amino acids. CDR1 MGHDK and CDR2 SYGVNS come from the germline V gene. The CDR3 here is CASSDLQDSSPLHF. CDR3 bases: TGTGCCAGCAGTGATCTTCAGGACAGTTCACCCCTCCACTTT. Using reference TRBV25-1 and TRBJ1-6 for the parts outside the CDR3, the full variable domain is EADIYQTPRYLVIGTGKKITLECSQTMGHDKMYWYQQDPGMELHLIHYSYGVNSTEKGDLSSESTVSRIRTEHFPLTLESARPSHTSQYLCASSDLQDSSPLHFGNGTRLTVT.

The table lists this clonotype with a few counts. The chain is built from TRBV9 and TRBJ2-7; D remains ambiguous. V shed 2 bases and J shed 4 bases, with 13 bases lying between them. Germline CDR1 is SGDLS and CDR2 is YYNGEE. The CDR3 runs 14 residues. The CDR3 DNA follows: TGTGCCAGCAGCGTGTGGGCAGGACCTTACGAGCAGTACTTC. It encodes CASSVWAGPYEQYF.

The table lists this clonotype with many counts. The gene calls are TRBV6-1 and TRBJ1-5; 7 nucleotides agree with TRBD1. In germline, CDR1 is MNHNS, CDR2 SASEGT. This CDR3 is 16 amino acids long. V was clipped by 1 base and J by 2 bases; unmatched bases: 5. DNA for the CDR3: TGTGCCAGCAGTGAAGTATTGGGGACAGGCAATCAGCCCCAGCATTTT. It specifies CASSEVLGTGNQPQHF.

The J gene is TRBJ2-1, the V gene TRBV4-3; 7 bases match TRBD2. The CDR3 covers 18 residues. Per germline, CDR1 LGHNA and CDR2 YSLEER. With V trimmed by 0 bases and J by 1 base, 9 bases remained unmatched. In DNA form, the CDR3 reads TGCGCCAGCAGCCAAGATCACACAACTAGCGATTCCTACAATGAGCAGTTCTTC. It encodes CASSQDHTTSDSYNEQFF.

This rearrangement joins TRBV7-2 to TRBJ2-2, with 8 bases that match TRBD1. The CDR3 runs to 16 residues. The germline V gene has CDR1 SGHTA and CDR2 FQGNSA. V trimming: 5 bases; J trimming: 2 bases; junction bases outside the gene matches: 7. The CDR3 reads CASSQPDRENTGELFF. The CDR3 bases are TGTGCCAGCAGCCAACCGGACAGGGAAAACACCGGGGAGCTGTTTTTT.

This clonotype was recorded a few times. The genes are TRBV27 and TRBJ1-5, with TRBD1 identical over 9 bases. This CDR3 is 16 amino acids long. With 3 bases clipped from V and 1 base from J, the junction kept 4 bases outside the gene matches. Looked up from germline, CDR1 is MNHEY and CDR2 is SMNVEV (reference sequence). The CDR3 is CASSFTGQGSNQPQHF. The CDR3 DNA sequence: TGTGCCAGCAGTTTCACGGGACAGGGAAGCAATCAGCCCCAGCATTTT.

This clonotype turned up a few times. CDR3 sequence: CASSYGLAEEQYF. The CDR3 bases are TGTGCCAGCAGCTACGGACTAGCGGAGGAGCAGTACTTC. The chain uses TRBV3-1 and TRBJ2-7, with 10 bases lining up with TRBD2. The V gene end was trimmed by 5 bases and the J gene end by 7 bases; junction bases not matched to a gene: 5. Germline values: CDR1 LGHDT, CDR2 YNNKEL (reference sequence). There are 13 residues in the CDR3.

The count of this clonotype is one. The chain is built from TRBV12-3 or TRBV12-4 and TRBJ1-4; no definite D call. V was shortened by 6 bases and J by 8 bases, with 16 bases between the two germline ends. There are 14 residues in the CDR3. This chain's CDR3 is CASSWKMPSEKLFF. In nucleotides, the CDR3 is TGTGCCAGCAGCTGGAAGATGCCGAGCGAAAAACTGTTTTTT.

The table lists this clonotype with many counts. The V call is TRBV9, the J call TRBJ1-2; 10 nucleotides align to TRBD1. The V gene end was trimmed by 4 bases and the J gene end by 8 bases; junction bases not matched to a gene: 11. The CDR3 is 15 residues long. Per the germline V gene, CDR1 is SGDLS and CDR2 is YYNGEE. In DNA form, the CDR3 reads TGTGCCAGCAGCCCCGATGGAGGGACAGGGGTAGGCTACACCTTC. As protein: CASSPDGGTGVGYTF.

This clonotype was detected many times. This chain joins TRBV4-2 and TRBJ2-1, with TRBD2 as a possible D gene (6 bases). The V end was cut by 3 bases, the J end by 7 bases, with 19 bases between. The length of the CDR3 is 16 residues. Germline V gene data show CDR1 as LGHNA and CDR2 as YNFKEQ. DNA of the CDR3: TGTGCCAGCAGCCACCTCCTGGGTGTTAGCGGTAATGAGCAGTTCTTC. Encoded protein: CASSHLLGVSGNEQFF.

In this sample, this clonotype turned up many times. The chain carries TRBV3-1 and TRBJ2-5, with D possibly TRBD1 on 5 matching bases. Trimming left V 2 bases short and J 5 bases short, with 15 bases between. This CDR3 comprises 15 residues. CDR1 is LGHDT, CDR2 YNNKEL, per germline (reference sequence). For the CDR3, the DNA is TGTGCCAGCAGCCAAAAACCTCACTCAGGGGAGACCCAGTACTTC. Encoded protein: CASSQKPHSGETQYF.

There are a few counts of this clonotype. The chain has TRBV4-1 and TRBJ2-3, with D unclear. Trimming stripped 0 bases from V and 2 bases from J, with 12 bases between. Germline CDR1 is MGHRA and CDR2 is YSYEKL. This CDR3 has 16 residues. CDR3 amino acids: CASSQDVVGYTDTQYF. The CDR3 coding sequence is TGCGCCAGCAGCCAAGATGTGGTGGGCTACACAGATACGCAGTATTTT.

This clonotype was observed many times. The chain uses TRBV7-9 and TRBJ1-2, with D unresolved. V shed 4 bases and J shed 0 bases, with 15 bases lying between them. The CDR3 consists of 16 residues. Per the germline V gene, CDR1 is SEHNR and CDR2 is FQNEAQ (reference sequence). DNA for the CDR3: TGTGCCAGCAGCTCGCCAGAGAGGCCAGCTAACTATGGCTACACCTTC. It translates to CASSSPERPANYGYTF.

The V call is TRBV20-1, the J call TRBJ2-5; TRBD1 aligns across 7 bases. The V gene's germline CDR1 is DFQATT and CDR2 SNEGSKA (reference sequence). Unmatched junction bases numbered 18, after V lost 5 bases and J lost 6 bases. The CDR3 runs to 16 residues. In DNA form, the CDR3 reads TGCAGTGCTGCAACCCCGCCCCCGACAGGGCGAAAGACCCAGTACTTC. This translates into CSAATPPPTGRKTQYF.

This clonotype has a count of ten or more. The V call is TRBV4-3, the J call TRBJ2-7, with 8 nucleotides matching TRBD2. There are 13 residues in the CDR3. Unmatched junction bases numbered 6, after V lost 5 bases and J lost 6 bases. Germline values: CDR1 LGHNA, CDR2 YSLEER. The CDR3 region is CASSKALAGEQYF. DNA of the CDR3: TGCGCCAGCAGCAAGGCGCTAGCGGGCGAGCAGTACTTC.

A note on this clonotype: The junction and the germline gene differ at one end; a read error may be behind it. The V call is TRBV7-7, the J call TRBJ2-2; D gene ambiguous. The CDR3 has 14 residues. Per the germline V gene, CDR1 is SSHAT and CDR2 is FNYEAQ (reference sequence). CDR3 in DNA: TGTGCTAGCAGGACCTCGCGCAACACCGGGGAGCTGTTTTTT. Translated, it gives CASRTSRNTGELFF.

This clonotype was picked up a small number of times. This rearrangement joins TRBV3-1 to TRBJ2-7; 16 bases match TRBD2. J lost 5 bases, V lost 10 bases, and 14 bases had no gene match. The germline V gene has CDR1 LGHDT and CDR2 YNNKEL (reference sequence). The CDR3 loop spans 17 amino acids. The CDR3 loop is CATRPGLAGGPGNEQYF. Written as DNA, the CDR3 is TGTGCCACCCGCCCGGGACTAGCGGGAGGGCCGGGGAACGAGCAGTACTTC.

Notes on this clonotype: Relative to the germline gene, one junction end is altered; a read error may explain this. The DNA of the CDR3 is TGTGCCAGCAGCCAAGAGGGGCGGAAACCCTACAATGGGCAGTTCTTC. Translation: CASSQEGRKPYNGQFF. The genes are TRBV3-1 and TRBJ2-1; a weak D match, TRBD1 (5 bases). The CDR3 totals 16 residues. Germline assignment: CDR1 LGHDT and CDR2 YNNKEL (reference sequence).